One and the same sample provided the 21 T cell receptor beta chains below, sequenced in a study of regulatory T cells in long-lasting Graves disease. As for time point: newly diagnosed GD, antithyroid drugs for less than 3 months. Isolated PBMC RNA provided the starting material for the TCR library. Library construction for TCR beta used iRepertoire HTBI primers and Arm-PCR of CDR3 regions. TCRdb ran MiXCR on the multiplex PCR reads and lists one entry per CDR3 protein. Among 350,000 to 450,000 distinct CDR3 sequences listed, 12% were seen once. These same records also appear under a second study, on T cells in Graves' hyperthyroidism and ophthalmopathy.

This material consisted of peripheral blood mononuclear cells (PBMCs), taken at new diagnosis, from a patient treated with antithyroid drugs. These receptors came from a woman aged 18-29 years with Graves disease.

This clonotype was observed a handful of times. The DNA for the CDR3 is TGTGCCAGTGACGTGACTAGCGGGAGCACAGATACGCAGTATTTT. Its protein is CASDVTSGSTDTQYF. The J gene is TRBJ2-3, the V gene TRBV6-2 or TRBV6-3; 10 positions match TRBD2. There are 15 residues in the CDR3. Germline lookup yields CDR1 MNHEY and CDR2 SVGEGT. The J segment lost 0 bases and the V segment lost 9 bases, leaving 6 bases of the junction unmatched.

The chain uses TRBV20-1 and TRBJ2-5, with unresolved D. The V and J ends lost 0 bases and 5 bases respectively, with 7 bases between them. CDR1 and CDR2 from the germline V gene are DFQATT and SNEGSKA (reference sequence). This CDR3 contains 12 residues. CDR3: CSARDDVETQYF. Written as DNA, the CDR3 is TGCAGTGCTAGAGATGATGTGGAGACCCAGTACTTC.

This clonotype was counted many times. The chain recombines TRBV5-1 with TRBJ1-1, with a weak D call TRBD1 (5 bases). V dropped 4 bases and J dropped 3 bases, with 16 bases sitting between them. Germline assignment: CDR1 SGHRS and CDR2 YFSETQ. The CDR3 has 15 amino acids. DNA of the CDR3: TGCGCCAGCAGCACGGTACTGAGGGGAGACACTGAAGCTTTCTTT. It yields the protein CASSTVLRGDTEAFF.

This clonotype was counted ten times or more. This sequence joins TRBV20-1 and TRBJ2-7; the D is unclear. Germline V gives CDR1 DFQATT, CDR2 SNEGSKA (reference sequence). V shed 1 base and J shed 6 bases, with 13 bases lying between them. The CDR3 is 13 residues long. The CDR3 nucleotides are TGCAGTGCTAGAGTCATGGGCGGAGTCGAGCAGTACTTC. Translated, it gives CSARVMGGVEQYF.

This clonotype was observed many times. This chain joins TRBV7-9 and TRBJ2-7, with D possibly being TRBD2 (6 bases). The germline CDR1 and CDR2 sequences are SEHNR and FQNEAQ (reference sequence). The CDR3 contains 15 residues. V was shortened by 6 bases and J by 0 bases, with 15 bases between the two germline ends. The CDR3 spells CASSTGTYLSYEQYF. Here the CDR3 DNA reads TGTGCCAGCAGTACCGGGACTTACCTCTCCTACGAGCAGTACTTC.

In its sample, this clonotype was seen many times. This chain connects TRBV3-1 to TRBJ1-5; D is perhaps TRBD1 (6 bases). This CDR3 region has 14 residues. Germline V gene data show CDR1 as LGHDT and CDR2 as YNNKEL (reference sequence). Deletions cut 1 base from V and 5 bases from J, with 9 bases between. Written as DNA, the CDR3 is TGTGCCAGCAGCCAAGGGGGGGGGCATCAGCCCCAGCATTTT. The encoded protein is CASSQGGGHQPQHF.

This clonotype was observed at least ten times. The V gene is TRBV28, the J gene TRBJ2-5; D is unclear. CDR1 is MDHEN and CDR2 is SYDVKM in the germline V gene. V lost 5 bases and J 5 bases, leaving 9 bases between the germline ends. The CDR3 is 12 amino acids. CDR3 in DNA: TGTGCCAGCAGTCCGTCCAAGGAGACCCAGTACTTC. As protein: CASSPSKETQYF.

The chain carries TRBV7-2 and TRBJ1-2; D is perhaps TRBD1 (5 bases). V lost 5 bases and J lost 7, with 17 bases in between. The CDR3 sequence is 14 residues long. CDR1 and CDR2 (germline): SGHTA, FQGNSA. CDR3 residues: CASSPSIGASGYTF. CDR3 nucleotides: TGTGCCAGCAGCCCGTCCATCGGGGCGAGTGGCTACACCTTC.

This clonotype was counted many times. The CDR3 DNA reads TGTGCCAGCAGCCTCGCTTATAGCCTCTACGAGCAGTACTTC. As protein: CASSLAYSLYEQYF. V is TRBV11-2 and J is TRBJ2-7; D unclear. CDR1 is SGHAT, CDR2 FQNNGV, per germline. V was shortened by 5 bases and J by 3 bases, with 14 bases between the two germline ends. The CDR3 is 14 amino acids.

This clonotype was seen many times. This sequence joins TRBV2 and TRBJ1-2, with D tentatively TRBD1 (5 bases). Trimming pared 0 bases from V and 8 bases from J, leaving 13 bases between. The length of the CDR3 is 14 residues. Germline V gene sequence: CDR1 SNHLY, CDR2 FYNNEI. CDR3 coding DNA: TGTGCCAGCAGTGAAGCGGGGGGGGATAGGGGCTACACCTTC. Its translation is CASSEAGGDRGYTF.

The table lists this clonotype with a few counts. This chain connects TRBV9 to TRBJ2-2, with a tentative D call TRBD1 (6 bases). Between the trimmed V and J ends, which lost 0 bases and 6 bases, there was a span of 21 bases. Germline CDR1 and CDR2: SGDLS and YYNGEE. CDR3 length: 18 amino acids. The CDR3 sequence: CASSVGNAGEFVSGELFF. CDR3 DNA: TGTGCCAGCAGCGTAGGTAATGCAGGGGAGTTTGTTTCCGGGGAGCTGTTTTTT.

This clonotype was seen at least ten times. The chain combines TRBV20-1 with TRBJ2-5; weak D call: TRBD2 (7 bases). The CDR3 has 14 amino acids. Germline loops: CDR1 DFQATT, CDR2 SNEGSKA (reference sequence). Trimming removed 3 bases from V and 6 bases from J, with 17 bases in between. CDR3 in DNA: TGCAGTGCTAGCGGGCCAGGGGAGGGAAAGACCCAGTACTTC. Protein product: CSASGPGEGKTQYF.

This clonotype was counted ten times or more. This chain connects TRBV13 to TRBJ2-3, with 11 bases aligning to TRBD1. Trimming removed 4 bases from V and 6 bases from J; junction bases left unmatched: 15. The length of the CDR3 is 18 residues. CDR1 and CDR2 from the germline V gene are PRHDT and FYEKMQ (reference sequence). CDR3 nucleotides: TGTGCCAGCAGCTCCCCCCTCGGACAGGGGGCACTTTCTGATACGCAGTATTTT. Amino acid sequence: CASSSPLGQGALSDTQYF.

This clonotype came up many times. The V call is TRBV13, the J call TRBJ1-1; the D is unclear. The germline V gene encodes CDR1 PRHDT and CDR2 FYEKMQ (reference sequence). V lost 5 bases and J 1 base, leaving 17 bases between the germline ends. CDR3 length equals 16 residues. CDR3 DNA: TGTGCCAGCAGCCCGGGCTCTCGCTGGGGGAACACTGAAGCTTTCTTT. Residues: CASSPGSRWGNTEAFF.

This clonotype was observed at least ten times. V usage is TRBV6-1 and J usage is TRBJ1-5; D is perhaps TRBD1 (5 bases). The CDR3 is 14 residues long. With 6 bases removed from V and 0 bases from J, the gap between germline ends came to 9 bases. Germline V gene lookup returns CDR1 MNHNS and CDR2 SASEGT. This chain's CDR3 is CASRTGISNQPQHF. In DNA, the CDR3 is TGTGCCAGCAGAACAGGAATTAGCAATCAGCCCCAGCATTTT.

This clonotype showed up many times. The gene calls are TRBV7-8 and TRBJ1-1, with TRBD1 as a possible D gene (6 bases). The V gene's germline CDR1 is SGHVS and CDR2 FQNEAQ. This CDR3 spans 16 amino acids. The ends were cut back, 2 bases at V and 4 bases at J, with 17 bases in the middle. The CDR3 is CASSLLGGGGVTEAFF. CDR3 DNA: TGTGCCAGCAGCTTACTAGGGGGGGGGGGGGTCACTGAAGCTTTCTTT.

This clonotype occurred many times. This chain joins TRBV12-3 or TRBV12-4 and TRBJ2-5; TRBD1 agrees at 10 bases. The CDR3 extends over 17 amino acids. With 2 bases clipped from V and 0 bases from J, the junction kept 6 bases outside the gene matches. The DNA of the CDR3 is TGTGCCAGCAGTTTAAGGCGGGGGACAGGGGACCAAGAGACCCAGTACTTC. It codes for CASSLRRGTGDQETQYF.

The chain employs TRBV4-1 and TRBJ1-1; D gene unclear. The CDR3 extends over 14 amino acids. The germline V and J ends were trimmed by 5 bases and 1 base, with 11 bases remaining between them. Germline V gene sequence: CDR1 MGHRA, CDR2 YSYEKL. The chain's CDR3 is CASSTRAANTEAFF. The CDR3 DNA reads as TGCGCCAGCAGCACCCGGGCTGCGAACACTGAAGCTTTCTTT.

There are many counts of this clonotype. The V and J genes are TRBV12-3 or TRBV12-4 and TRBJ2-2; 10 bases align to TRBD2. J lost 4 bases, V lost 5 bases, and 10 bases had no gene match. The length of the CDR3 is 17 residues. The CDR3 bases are TGTGCCAGCAGTACTTTCCTAGCGGGGGCCTTCACCGGGGAGCTGTTTTTT. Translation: CASSTFLAGAFTGELFF.

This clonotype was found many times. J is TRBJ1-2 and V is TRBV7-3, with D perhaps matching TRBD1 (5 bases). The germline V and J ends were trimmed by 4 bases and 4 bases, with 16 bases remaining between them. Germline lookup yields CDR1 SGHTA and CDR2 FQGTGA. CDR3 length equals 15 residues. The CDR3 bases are TGTGCCAGCAGCTACACTGCGGGGGGTGGCTATGGCTACACCTTC. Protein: CASSYTAGGGYGYTF.

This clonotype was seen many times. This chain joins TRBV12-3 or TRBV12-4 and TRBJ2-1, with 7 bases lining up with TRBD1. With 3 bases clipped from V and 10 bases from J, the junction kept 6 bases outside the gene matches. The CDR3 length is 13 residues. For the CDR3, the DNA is TGTGCCAGCAGTTTCTCTTTGACAGGGGAGCAGTTCTTC. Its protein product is CASSFSLTGEQFF.